This T cell receptor (beta chain) appears in the sequencing data of a study of cytomegalovirus exposure and HLA in healthy donors. Regarding this clone: Antigen specificity is unknown.

60 Vbeta and 13 Jbeta primers were used in PCR. Method: immunoSEQ multiplex PCR; TCRdb's copy keeps in-frame clones and lacks some. The data hold tens of thousands of clones, with around 10% observed a single time. CDR1 and CDR2 from the germline V gene are MDHEN and SYDVKM. The V end lost 6 bases, the J end lost 8 bases, and 16 bases lay between the germline ends. The CDR3 runs 14 residues. Study-wide points: While the bulk of TCR sequences proved rare, some public TCRs turned up in many donors. Another analysis was done later, and it associated 15,000 to 20,000 TCR beta sequences with HLA alleles at 0.05 false discovery rate. Later work found that TCR association rates differed between HLA loci; DRB1 had the most and HLA-C the fewest.

This receptor was taken from a man in his sixties in good health and CMV-seropositive. The chain is built from TRBV28 and TRBJ1-4; D is possibly TRBD1 (5 bases). Material for sequencing was PBMCs. The CDR3 loop reads CASRSRMGGEKLFF. CDR3 nucleotides: TGTGCCAGCAGGTCGCGGATGGGGGGAGAAAAACTGTTTTTT.